This T cell receptor beta chain appears in the sequencing data of a study of vaccination and CD4 T cells after COVID-19. Study-wide background: The convalescent population consisted of six males and four females, two of whom were of Hispanic ethnicity. Overlapping spike peptides served as the stimulus for the cells. These peptides came from SARS-CoV-2 and from the common cold coronaviruses HCoV-NL63, HCoV-OC43 and HCoV-229E.

Treatment given: approximately nine-day PBMC culture with coronavirus spike peptide pools or control peptides (ViraFEST assay). Culture of 1.9 million or so PBMCs per well took place with 7.5 to 10 IU/ml IL-2 and 9 to 10 ug/ml peptide pools. Details on this clonotype: Its antigen is not known.

With the Oncomine TCR Beta short-read assay, DNA from cultured CD4+ T cells was sequenced. Investigators obtained genomic DNA by extraction from cultured CD4+ T cells. In TCRdb, the PCR reads were re-called with MiXCR into one record per CDR3 protein. The repertoire consists of under 7,000 distinct CDR3 sequences, with approximately 31% occurring once and the leading ten covering more than 10%. The germline V and J ends were trimmed by 2 bases and 1 base, with 12 bases remaining between them. This CDR3 region has 14 residues. Per the germline V gene, CDR1 is DFQATT and CDR2 is SNEGSKA (reference sequence).

The starting material was CD4+ T cells from blood, cultured in vitro, obtained after SARS-CoV-2 vaccination. The TCR comes from a human donor who had recovered from COVID-19. The rearrangement uses TRBV20-1 and TRBJ2-7, with unresolved D. CDR3 in amino acids: CSARRGRRSYEQYF. The CDR3, as DNA: TGCAGTGCTAGACGTGGCAGGAGATCCTACGAGCAGTACTTC.